A selection of T cell receptor beta chains follows, all from one sample in a study of OX40 agonist ivuxolimab in advanced cancers. The method was immunoSEQ multiplex PCR; TCRdb's version includes in-frame clones alone and lacks a portion of them. The repertoire holds approximately 64,000 clones, with about 80% as singletons. Sequences were derived from CD4+ or CD8+ T cells sorted from blood, sampled in a trial of the OX40 agonist ivuxolimab. All receptors come from an adult with an advanced solid tumor such as melanoma, head and neck, liver or kidney cancer. Each CDR3 is given with its conserved first and last residue. A D gene is named only where the DNA matches it firmly. Part of the rows lack a size; the others show once, few, many or a class for expanded clones.

V gene	clone size	D gene	J gene	CDR3 protein	CDR3 DNA
TRBV19	NA	NA	TRBJ1-5	CASLGQPNQPQHF	TGTGCCAGTCTTGGACAGCCCAATCAGCCCCAGCATTTT
TRBV7-8	NA	NA	TRBJ2-7	CASSFSGAEYEQYF	TGTGCCAGCAGCTTTTCGGGGGCTGAGTACGAGCAGTACTTC
TRBV5-6	NA	NA	TRBJ2-7	CASSLGGRASYEQYF	TGTGCCAGCAGCTTGGGGGGACGGGCCTCCTACGAGCAGTACTTC
TRBV7-2	NA	TRBD1	TRBJ2-1	CASRTDRVINEQFF	TGTGCCAGCAGAACCGACAGGGTGATCAATGAGCAGTTCTTC
TRBV2	NA	NA	TRBJ2-3	CASSGDRATQYF	TGTGCCAGCAGTGGGGACCGTGCTACGCAGTATTTT
TRBV7-8	NA	TRBD1	TRBJ1-5	CASSPRTGLGNQPQHF	TGTGCCAGCAGCCCCAGGACAGGGTTGGGCAATCAGCCCCAGCATTTT
TRBV18	NA	NA	TRBJ2-2	CASSEVTGELFF	TGTGCCAGCTCGGAGGTTACCGGGGAGCTGTTTTTT
TRBV7-9	NA	TRBD1	TRBJ1-5	CASSLEGTGDQPQHF	TGTGCCAGCAGCTTAGAGGGGACAGGGGATCAGCCCCAGCATTTT
TRBV4-2	NA	NA	TRBJ2-6	CASSQAGNSGANVLTF	TGTGCCAGCAGCCAAGCGGGGAACTCTGGGGCCAACGTCCTGACTTTC
TRBV5-1	once	TRBD2	TRBJ2-7	CASSSPGTRSHEQYF	TGCGCCAGCAGCTCGCCCGGGACTAGGAGCCACGAGCAGTACTTC